The clone carrying this T cell receptor beta chain has ten or more counts. Primed by a sample-barcoded 5' primer and a J-beta primer mix, a second PCR proceeded for 7 to 11 cycles. Each CDR3 protein gets one entry after TCRdb re-called the 5' RACE reads with MiXCR. The table records 600,000 or so distinct CDR3 sequences, about 30% of them present only once. These data come from a study of blood T cells in healthy people across ages. The V end lost 3 bases, the J end lost 0 bases, and 11 bases lay between the germline ends. This CDR3 region has 15 residues. Germline assignment: CDR1 SEHNR and CDR2 FQNEAQ (reference sequence).

The TCR originated in a woman of 80 years or more in good health. The specimen was blood. The chain couples TRBV7-9 to TRBJ1-1; a weak D match, TRBD1 (5 bases). In DNA, the CDR3 is TGTGCCAGCAGCTTGAGGGCAGGGTTGAACACTGAAGCTTTCTTT. This gives the protein CASSLRAGLNTEAFF.